Listed here are 10 T cell receptor beta chains from one sample, sequenced in a study of human T cells and chemical hapten exposure. The time point: patch test 1, 2 weeks after DPC sensitization. Treatment reported: therapeutic diphenylcyclopropenone sensitization with weekly scalp DPC. TCRdb itself ran the RACE reads through MiXCR, one entry per CDR3 protein. This table has around 100,000 distinct CDR3 sequences, about 10% appearing once. Sequencing used whole blood, obtained in connection with sensitization to the hapten diphenylcyclopropenone (DPC). The source is a woman in her 40s with alopecia areata. Some clones in this sample may be carry-over from other donors' samples.

This clonotype was counted between two and nine times. J is TRBJ2-1 and V is TRBV20-1; 9 nucleotides line up with TRBD2. J gave up 2 bases and V 1 base, and 3 bases lay outside the gene matches. From germline, CDR1 is DFQATT and CDR2 SNEGSKA (reference sequence). The length of the CDR3 is 15 residues. CDR3 loop: CSARVRTSAYNEQFF. The CDR3 DNA is TGCAGTGCTAGAGTTAGGACTAGCGCCTACAATGAGCAGTTCTTC.

The table lists this clonotype with a few counts. V gene TRBV30 combines with J gene TRBJ1-1; TRBD1 agrees at 7 bases. The CDR3 consists of 13 residues. Trimming at V came to 2 bases and at J to 5 bases, leaving 5 bases not matched to a gene. Germline-derived CDR1 and CDR2 are GTSNPN and SVGIG (reference sequence). The CDR3 nucleotides are TGTGCCTGGAGTACGACAGGGTTGACTGAAGCTTTCTTT. It codes for CAWSTTGLTEAFF.

At least ten counts were recorded for this clonotype. The rearrangement uses TRBV6-5 and TRBJ1-2; D gene uncertain. The CDR3 length is 14 residues. The V end lost 4 bases, the J end lost 4 bases, and 13 bases lay between the germline ends. Per germline, CDR1 MNHEY and CDR2 SVGAGI. The CDR3 reads CASSSGIGSYGYTF. The CDR3 bases are TGTGCCAGCAGTTCGGGGATCGGTTCCTATGGCTACACCTTC.

This clonotype showed up just a few times. The chain couples TRBV7-9 to TRBJ2-7, with unresolved D. Germline-derived CDR1 and CDR2 are SEHNR and FQNEAQ (reference sequence). Between the trimmed V and J ends, which lost 5 bases and 7 bases, there was a span of 12 bases. CDR3 length equals 12 residues. The CDR3 sequence is CASSPVYSEQYF. The CDR3 DNA sequence: TGTGCCAGCAGCCCGGTATACTCTGAGCAGTACTTC.

V usage is TRBV6-5 and J usage is TRBJ1-1; D remains unclear. The CDR3 is 11 residues long. V shed 8 bases and J shed 1 base, with 5 bases lying between them. Germline CDR1 is MNHEY and CDR2 is SVGAGI. This chain's CDR3 is CASQENTEAFF. The CDR3 nucleotides are TGTGCCAGCCAAGAGAACACTGAAGCTTTCTTT.

This clonotype appeared many times. V is TRBV5-1 and J is TRBJ2-3; D is undetermined. CDR1 SGHRS and CDR2 YFSETQ come from the germline V gene. CDR3 size: 15 residues. V shed 4 bases and J shed 2 bases, with 14 bases lying between them. DNA for the CDR3: TGCGCCAGCAGCCAAGAAACCAGTTCCACAGATACGCAGTATTTT. This translates into CASSQETSSTDTQYF.

This clonotype was detected many times. The chain recombines TRBV28 with TRBJ2-7; 11 bases agree with TRBD1. J lost 1 base, V lost 5 bases, and 7 bases had no gene match. The CDR3 consists of 16 residues. Germline V gives CDR1 MDHEN, CDR2 SYDVKM. DNA for the CDR3: TGTGCCAGCAGTCCTCCCGGGACAGGGGGGTCCTACGAGCAGTACTTC. It yields the protein CASSPPGTGGSYEQYF.

As regards this clonotype: With a much larger clone just one base away, this may be a read error. The J gene is TRBJ1-1, the V gene TRBV6-6; D remains ambiguous. Per the germline V gene, CDR1 is MNHNY and CDR2 is SVGAGI (reference sequence). Trimming left V 4 bases short and J 4 bases short, with 10 bases between. The CDR3 covers 13 residues. The CDR3 coding sequence is TGTGCCAGCAGTTGGGCAGGACGCACTGAAGCTTTCTTT. Protein product: CASSWAGRTEAFF.

The chain joins TRBV7-2 to TRBJ2-2, with D possibly being TRBD1 or TRBD2 (5 bases each). The CDR3 contains 16 residues. Germline V gene lookup returns CDR1 SGHTA and CDR2 FQGNSA. Trimming left V 1 base short and J 0 bases short, with 9 bases between. CDR3 in amino acids: CASSLVVGANTGELFF. The DNA for the CDR3 is TGTGCCAGCAGCTTAGTGGTGGGGGCGAACACCGGGGAGCTGTTTTTT.

The chain employs TRBV19 and TRBJ2-5, with D perhaps matching TRBD2 (5 bases). The germline CDR1 and CDR2 sequences are LNHDA and SQIVND (reference sequence). This CDR3 spans 12 amino acids. Trimming took off 10 bases at V and 3 bases at J, with 12 bases between the two ends. In DNA form, the CDR3 reads TGTGCCACCAGAGGGCAGGAAGAGACCCAGTACTTC. It yields the protein CATRGQEETQYF.